One and the same sample provided the 12 T cell receptor beta chains below, sequenced in a study of cytomegalovirus exposure and HLA in healthy donors. The repertoire was sequenced with immunoSEQ multiplex PCR; TCRdb's copy has only in-frame clones and lacks some. The data contain some 150,000 clones, roughly 86% of them seen just once; the ten biggest clones take up about 4.9%. The specimen was PBMCs. Every receptor here comes from a man between 18 and 35 years old in good health and CMV-seropositive.

The CDR3 nucleotides read TGTGCCAGCAGCTTGAGGCAGGGTAATGAAAAACTGTTTTTT. This sequence encodes CASSLRQGNEKLFF. The V and J genes are TRBV7-9 and TRBJ1-4, with D perhaps matching TRBD1 (5 bases). The CDR3 contains 14 residues. V lost 3 bases to trimming and J lost 4 bases, with 9 bases between them. Germline CDR1 reads SEHNR; CDR2 reads FQNEAQ (reference sequence).

The chain carries TRBV6-1 and TRBJ2-7; the match to TRBD1 covers 9 bases. V lost 3 bases and J lost 7; bases outside the gene matches: 10. CDR3 length equals 15 residues. Germline-derived CDR1 and CDR2 are MNHNS and SASEGT. Written as DNA, the CDR3 is TGTGCCAGCAGTGAGGAGACAGGGGGAGGACGGGAGCAGTACTTC. This codes for CASSEETGGGREQYF.

The chain recombines TRBV6-5 with TRBJ2-7; 9 bases align to TRBD1. CDR3 length: 14 amino acids. Germline CDR1 and CDR2: MNHEY and SVGAGI. Unmatched junction bases numbered 2, after V lost 5 bases and J lost 0 bases. The CDR3 spells CASSGTGFSYEQYF. CDR3 coding DNA: TGTGCCAGCAGTGGGACAGGGTTCTCCTACGAGCAGTACTTC.

This chain connects TRBV10-3 to TRBJ2-1; no clear D gene. V gave up 2 bases and J gave up 10 bases, with 12 bases separating them. In germline, CDR1 is ENHRY, CDR2 SYGVKD. This CDR3 contains 13 residues. CDR3 sequence: CAISETGVEEQFF. DNA of the CDR3: TGTGCCATCAGTGAGACGGGTGTAGAGGAGCAGTTCTTC.

The rearrangement uses TRBV6-1 and TRBJ1-5; D possibly corresponds to TRBD1 (5 bases). CDR3 length equals 14 residues. V shed 3 bases and J shed 4 bases, with 10 bases lying between them. Germline lookup yields CDR1 MNHNS and CDR2 SASEGT. The CDR3 DNA reads as TGTGCCAGCAGTGATGGCGGGGGTAATCAGCCCCAGCATTTT. The encoded protein is CASSDGGGNQPQHF.

The chain links TRBV21-1 to TRBJ2-7; the D call of TRBD2 is as the table states it, not checked on the DNA. TRBV21-1 is annotated as a pseudogene. The CDR3 spans 15 residues. The CDR3 DNA reads TGTGCCAGCAGCAAAGGGGCGGGGGGTACCTACGAGCAGTACTTC. It specifies CASSKGAGGTYEQYF.

This chain uses TRBV7-9 with TRBJ1-5, with D perhaps TRBD1 (5 bases). Per germline, CDR1 SEHNR and CDR2 FQNEAQ (reference sequence). The V and J ends lost 1 base and 9 bases respectively, with 13 bases between them. The CDR3 totals 14 residues. The CDR3 DNA sequence: TGTGCCAGCAGCTTAGGTTGGACACGAGTGCCCCAGCATTTT. The encoded protein is CASSLGWTRVPQHF.

The chain has TRBV5-1 and TRBJ2-1, with TRBD2 as a possible D gene (5 bases). The CDR3 contains 16 residues. V dropped 0 bases and J dropped 0 bases, with 10 bases sitting between them. Germline V CDR1 and CDR2: SGHRS, YFSETQ. The chain's CDR3 is CASSLGRASSYNEQFF. The CDR3 region has the DNA TGCGCCAGCAGCTTGGGGCGGGCAAGCTCCTACAATGAGCAGTTCTTC.

J is TRBJ2-7 and V is TRBV11-2, with 8 nucleotides matching TRBD1. The V gene's germline CDR1 is SGHAT and CDR2 FQNNGV. The CDR3 covers 17 residues. Trimming cost V 1 base and J 0 bases; bases outside gene matches: 8. CDR3 sequence (DNA): TGTGCCAGCAGCTTAGGAACAGGGGGAGTGAGCTCCTACGAGCAGTACTTC. Translating it yields CASSLGTGGVSSYEQYF. The variable domain in full, completed from reference TRBV11-2 and TRBJ2-7, reads EAGVAQSPRYKIIEKRQSVAFWCNPISGHATLYWYQQILGQGPKLLIQFQNNGVVDDSQLPKDRFSAERLKGVDSTLKIQPAKLEDSAVYLCASSLGTGGVSSYEQYFGPGTRLTVT.

The chain recombines TRBV19 with TRBJ2-4; possible D gene TRBD1, 6 bases. This CDR3 is built from 19 residues. The germline V gene encodes CDR1 LNHDA and CDR2 SQIVND (reference sequence). V was cut by 1 base and J by 0 bases, with 19 bases left in between. The CDR3 region is CASSIGPFTGTLAKNIQYF. In DNA form, the CDR3 reads TGTGCCAGTAGTATAGGTCCTTTTACAGGGACCCTAGCCAAAAACATTCAGTACTTC.

The chain joins TRBV6-6 to TRBJ1-6; the match to TRBD1 covers 7 bases. In germline, CDR1 is MNHNY, CDR2 SVGAGI (reference sequence). This CDR3 contains 16 residues. J lost 3 bases, V lost 2 bases, and 4 bases had no gene match. CDR3 sequence (DNA): TGTGCCAGCAGTTACCAGCAGGGGGACTATAATTCACCCCTCCACTTT. Amino acid sequence: CASSYQQGDYNSPLHF.

The chain links TRBV2 to TRBJ2-7, with 11 positions matching TRBD2. Germline V lookup: CDR1 SNHLY, CDR2 FYNNEI. V lost 7 bases, J lost 0 bases, and 5 bases stayed unmatched. The CDR3 contains 15 residues. The CDR3, as DNA: TGTGCCAGCACCCGACTAGCGGGACACTCCTACGAGCAGTACTTC. Protein sequence: CASTRLAGHSYEQYF.